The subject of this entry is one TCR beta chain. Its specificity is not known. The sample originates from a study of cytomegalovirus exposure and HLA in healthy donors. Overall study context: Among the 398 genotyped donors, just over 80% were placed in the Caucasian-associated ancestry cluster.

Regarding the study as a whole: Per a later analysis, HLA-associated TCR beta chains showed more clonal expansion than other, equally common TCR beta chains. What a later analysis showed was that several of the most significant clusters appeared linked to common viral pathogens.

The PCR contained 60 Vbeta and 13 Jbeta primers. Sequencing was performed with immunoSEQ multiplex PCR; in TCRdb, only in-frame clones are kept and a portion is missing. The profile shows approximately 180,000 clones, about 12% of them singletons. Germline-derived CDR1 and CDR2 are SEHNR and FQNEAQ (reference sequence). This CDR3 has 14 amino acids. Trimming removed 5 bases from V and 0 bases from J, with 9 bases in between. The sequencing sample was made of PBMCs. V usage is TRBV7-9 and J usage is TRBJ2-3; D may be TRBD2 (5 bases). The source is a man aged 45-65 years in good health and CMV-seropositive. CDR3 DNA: TGTGCCAGCAGCCCTTGGACTAGCACAGATACGCAGTATTTT. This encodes CASSPWTSTDTQYF.